This TCR beta chain originates from a study of CD8 T cells in Susac syndrome. Notes on the study in general: The number of individuals included in the study's TCR sequencing and HLA analysis was acknowledged as relatively small.

This clonotype was recorded only once. Its specificity is unknown. V lost 4 bases to trimming and J lost 4 bases; unmatched junction nucleotides: 10. The CDR3 length is 15 residues. CDR1 and CDR2 (germline): SGHRS, YFSETQ. Sequencing of TCR beta covered CD8+ and CD4+ T cells obtained from blood. TEMRA cells were FACS-enriched and CD8+ and CD4+ T cells negatively isolated. With random hexamers, roughly 0.5 to 1 ug RNA was reverse transcribed. The authors amplified TCR beta CDR3 across 54 Vbeta and 13 Jbeta using immunoSEQ multiplex PCR. Each CDR3 protein gets one entry after TCRdb re-called the immunoSEQ multiplex PCR reads with MiXCR. This table has 400,000 to 550,000 distinct CDR3 sequences, more than 80% appearing once.

Sample: CD8+ T cells from PBMCs. The gene calls are TRBV5-1 and TRBJ1-2; 7 nucleotides match TRBD1. This sequence originates from a human donor with multiple sclerosis. The CDR3 loop is CASSPLDRIVYGYTF. Written as DNA, the CDR3 is TGCGCCAGCAGCCCTTTGGACAGGATCGTCTATGGCTACACCTTC. The whole variable domain, remainder taken from reference TRBV5-1 and TRBJ1-2, is KAGVTQTPRYLIKTRGQQVTLSCSPISGHRSVSWYQQTPGQGLQFLFEYFSETQRNKGNFPGRFSGRQFSNSRSEMNVSTLELGDSALYLCASSPLDRIVYGYTFGSGTRLTVV.